This T cell receptor (beta chain) was retrieved from a study of cytomegalovirus exposure and HLA in healthy donors. The repertoire was sequenced with immunoSEQ multiplex PCR; TCRdb's copy has only in-frame clones and lacks some. The data contain 180,000 or so clones, about nine tenths of them singletons. Unmatched junction bases numbered 3, after V lost 1 base and J lost 9 bases. There are 14 residues in the CDR3. Germline-derived CDR1 and CDR2 are LGHNA and YNFKEQ. The sample taken for sequencing was PBMCs. The chain couples TRBV4-2 to TRBJ2-2; 9 bases are shared with TRBD2. This clonotype was sampled from a man aged 25-45 years in good health and CMV-seropositive. The CDR3 is CASSQAPSGRELFF. CDR3 DNA sequence: TGTGCCAGCAGCCAAGCCCCTAGCGGGAGGGAGCTGTTTTTT.